This T cell receptor beta chain emerged from a study of T cell responses to AZD1222 COVID-19 vaccine. Study conclusions and caveats: Clonal diversity may have been underestimated, and the donors were mostly white British, with more females than males. Just six AZD1222 recipients were seropositive at baseline. Spike was spanned by vaccine-associated CD4 TCRs, with dominance at 160-218 and 743-854.

Profiling relied on immunoSEQ multiplex PCR, and the TCRdb table lists in-frame clones only, not all of them. The data hold some 130,000 clones, with 85% observed a single time. Trimming stripped 4 bases from V and 4 bases from J, with 16 bases between. Looked up from germline, CDR1 is SGHDT and CDR2 is YYEEEE. The CDR3 spans 15 residues. Turning to this clone: Its antigen is not identified.

V gene TRBV5-6 combines with J gene TRBJ2-3; D might be TRBD2 (5 bases). Sequencing was performed on peripheral blood, taken 28 days after the second dose of the MenACWY control vaccine. This TCR was recovered from an adult who received the MenACWY meningococcal vaccine as a control. The CDR3 DNA is TGTGCCAGCAGCCCGAGCGGTTTAAGCGCAGATACGCAGTATTTT. Its translation: CASSPSGLSADTQYF.